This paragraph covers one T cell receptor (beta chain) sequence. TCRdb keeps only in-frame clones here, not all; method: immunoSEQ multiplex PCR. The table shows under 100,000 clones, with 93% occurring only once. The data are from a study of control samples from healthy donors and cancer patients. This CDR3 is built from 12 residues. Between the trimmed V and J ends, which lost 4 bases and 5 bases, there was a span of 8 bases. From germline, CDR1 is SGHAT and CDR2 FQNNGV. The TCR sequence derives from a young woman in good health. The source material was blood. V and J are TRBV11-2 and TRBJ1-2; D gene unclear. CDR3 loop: CASSSAGYGYTF. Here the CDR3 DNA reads TGTGCCAGCAGCTCGGCGGGGTATGGCTACACCTTC.